The 20 T cell receptor beta chains below come from one sample, sequenced in a study of CD8 T cells in ankylosing spondylitis (TCRdb year 2017). The library relied on 5' RACE. The sequencer listed for this sample is Illumina HiSeq 2500. TCRdb reprocessed the public reads (quality trimming at Q25 with fastp, clone calling with MiXCR) and kept in-frame beta chains. Rows with one shared CDR3 protein collapse into an entry with the most common genes and DNA. This sample comprises about 130,000 distinct CDR3 sequences, 7% to 10% of them detected only once. Together, the top ten hold approximately 3.6% of the sample. The sequencing input was blood, either unsorted or a sorted T cell fraction (not recorded which). These TCRs come from a male donor with ankylosing spondylitis or in good health (not recorded which).

This sequence joins TRBV28 and TRBJ2-7; the D gene is possibly TRBD1 (5 bases). The V gene lost 2 bases and the J gene lost 3 bases, with 17 bases spanning the gap. CDR3 length: 16 residues. The germline V gene encodes CDR1 MDHEN and CDR2 SYDVKM. The CDR3 nucleotides read TGTGCCAGCAGTTTACTCCGTCGACAGAGCAGCTACGAGCAGTACTTC. Amino acids: CASSLLRRQSSYEQYF.

The rearrangement uses TRBV7-3 and TRBJ2-1; 15 nucleotides line up with TRBD2. CDR3 length: 16 residues. The germline V gene has CDR1 SGHTA and CDR2 FQGTGA. J was trimmed by 13 bases and V by 5 bases; bases with no gene match: 12. CDR3 sequence (DNA): TGTGCCAGCAGCGCCAACGGACTAGCGGGAGGGCGTGACCAGTTCTTC. Its protein is CASSANGLAGGRDQFF.

This rearrangement joins TRBV5-1 to TRBJ2-3, with 8 positions matching TRBD1. J lost 4 bases, V lost 2 bases, and 6 bases had no gene match. This CDR3 is 15 amino acids long. Germline V gives CDR1 SGHRS, CDR2 YFSETQ. The CDR3 loop reads CASSFSGTGADTQYF. The CDR3 DNA reads TGCGCCAGCAGCTTCTCCGGGACAGGAGCAGATACGCAGTATTTT. Full variable domain (outside the CDR3, taken from reference TRBV5-1 and TRBJ2-3): KAGVTQTPRYLIKTRGQQVTLSCSPISGHRSVSWYQQTPGQGLQFLFEYFSETQRNKGNFPGRFSGRQFSNSRSEMNVSTLELGDSALYLCASSFSGTGADTQYFGPGTRLTVL.

This clonotype was seen only once. This may be a read error: a much more frequent sequence differs by one nucleotide. The gene calls are TRBV13 and TRBJ2-5, with 14 bases lining up with TRBD2. Looked up from germline, CDR1 is PRHDT and CDR2 is FYEKMQ (reference sequence). The CDR3 spans 15 residues. The CDR3 sequence: CASSRGLAGEETHYF. The CDR3 DNA reads TGTGCCAGCAGCAGGGGACTAGCGGGAGAAGAGACCCACTACTTC.

The chain employs TRBV5-6 and TRBJ2-1, with 7 bases aligning to TRBD2. The CDR3 covers 16 residues. Germline V gene data show CDR1 as SGHDT and CDR2 as YYEEEE. With V trimmed by 4 bases and J by 4 bases, 11 bases remained unmatched. CDR3 bases: TGTGCCAGCAGCCCAGGGTGGGACTACTATTACAATGAGCAGTTCTTC. As protein: CASSPGWDYYYNEQFF.

This clonotype was found a few times. The chain links TRBV9 to TRBJ2-1; TRBD1 or TRBD2 may be the D gene (7 bases each). Trimming removed 6 bases at V and 2 bases at J, with 15 bases between. Germline values: CDR1 SGDLS, CDR2 YYNGEE. This CDR3 has 15 amino acids. DNA of the CDR3: TGTGCCAGCACCCAGGGGGGGGGCCCCTACAATGAGCAGTTCTTC. The encoded protein is CASTQGGGPYNEQFF.

Many counts were recorded for this clonotype. The J gene is TRBJ2-2, the V gene TRBV12-3 or TRBV12-4; tentatively, D is TRBD1 or TRBD2 (5 bases each). The germline V and J ends were trimmed by 5 bases and 8 bases, with 21 bases remaining between them. The CDR3 is made up of 16 amino acids. In DNA, the CDR3 is TGTGCCAGCAGTCTGCACCGGGACGCGAGCTTAGGGGAGCTGTTTTTT. Translated, it gives CASSLHRDASLGELFF.

This clonotype was picked up many times. The CDR3 loop reads CASSLVWDGRDEQFF. Here the CDR3 DNA reads TGTGCCAGCAGCTTAGTATGGGACGGCCGAGATGAGCAGTTCTTC. V usage is TRBV7-2 and J usage is TRBJ2-1, with D tentatively TRBD1 or TRBD2 (5 bases each). The V end was cut by 1 base, the J end by 8 bases, with 15 bases between. The CDR3 contains 15 residues. The germline V gene has CDR1 SGHTA and CDR2 FQGNSA.

This clonotype was recorded at least ten times. The CDR3 nucleotides read TGTGCCAGCAGCGGTACTAGCGGGCCCACAGATACGCAGTATTTT. This encodes CASSGTSGPTDTQYF. The chain recombines TRBV9 with TRBJ2-3, with TRBD2 matching 9 bases. The V gene end was trimmed by 3 bases and the J gene end by 2 bases; junction bases not matched to a gene: 4. CDR1 and CDR2 from the germline V gene are SGDLS and YYNGEE. The CDR3 consists of 15 residues.

The sample holds many counts of this clonotype. The gene calls are TRBV24-1 and TRBJ2-1; D is ambiguous. Germline values: CDR1 KGHDR, CDR2 SFDVKD. Trimming took off 3 bases at V and 6 bases at J, with 14 bases between the two ends. This CDR3 is 15 amino acids long. CDR3 bases: TGTGCCACCAGTGATCCCGCCATTGTTCCCAATGAGCAGTTCTTC. Its protein product is CATSDPAIVPNEQFF.

This clonotype was recorded at least ten times. This chain connects TRBV29-1 to TRBJ1-2; 8 bases match TRBD1. This CDR3 has 15 residues. V trimming: 4 bases; J trimming: 4 bases; junction bases outside the gene matches: 11. Germline V gene lookup returns CDR1 SQVTM and CDR2 ANQGSEA. The CDR3, as DNA: TGCAGCGTTGGCACCTCAGGGGGCCCTTCCTATGGCTACACCTTC. Translating it yields CSVGTSGGPSYGYTF.

This clonotype was seen many times. The J gene is TRBJ2-1, the V gene TRBV5-1; 9 bases fit TRBD2. There are 16 residues in the CDR3. The junction had 10 bases not matched to a gene; V was cut back by 2 bases and J by 7 bases. Per the germline V gene, CDR1 is SGHRS and CDR2 is YFSETQ. In DNA form, the CDR3 reads TGCGCCAGCAGCTTCGGTAGCGGGAGTATCAGAAATGAGCAGTTCTTC. Translating gives CASSFGSGSIRNEQFF.

Relative to its sample, this clonotype is medium-sized (0.01 to 0.1%). This rearrangement joins TRBV7-8 to TRBJ2-7; no firm D call. Germline-derived CDR1 and CDR2 are SGHVS and FQNEAQ. This CDR3 has 12 amino acids. Trimming stripped 3 bases from V and 6 bases from J, with 9 bases between. DNA of the CDR3: TGTGCCAGCAGCTTGGGTCTTTCCGAGCAGTACTTC. Translation: CASSLGLSEQYF.

This clonotype was seen only a few times. This chain uses TRBV7-3 with TRBJ2-1; no firm D call. Germline V gene lookup returns CDR1 SGHTA and CDR2 FQGTGA. The CDR3 runs to 19 residues. The V and J ends lost 1 base and 0 bases respectively, with 19 bases between them. The CDR3 spells CASSLKPRDSPSSYNEQFF. The CDR3 DNA follows: TGTGCCAGCAGCTTAAAGCCCCGTGATAGCCCAAGCTCCTACAATGAGCAGTTCTTC.

The rearrangement joins TRBV19 to TRBJ2-2; D remains unclear. The V gene's germline CDR1 is LNHDA and CDR2 SQIVND (reference sequence). Trimming shortened V by 5 bases and J by 0 bases, and 7 bases separated the two germline ends. This CDR3 region has 14 residues. The CDR3 DNA reads TGTGCCAGTAGTGACCCTCCGAACACCGGGGAGCTGTTTTTT. This encodes CASSDPPNTGELFF.

This clonotype came up many times. The rearrangement joins TRBV6-5 to TRBJ2-7; D uncertain. The CDR3 contains 15 residues. V lost 0 bases, J lost 0 bases, and 9 bases lay in between. The germline gives CDR1 MNHEY, CDR2 SVGAGI. The DNA for the CDR3 is TGTGCCAGCAGTTACTCCTTAGTCGGCTCCTACGAGCAGTACTTC. It yields the protein CASSYSLVGSYEQYF.

Ten or more counts support this clonotype. The gene calls are TRBV28 and TRBJ1-1; possible D gene TRBD1, 6 bases. Germline loops: CDR1 MDHEN, CDR2 SYDVKM. This CDR3 comprises 14 residues. Trimming stripped 3 bases from V and 1 base from J, with 9 bases between. The CDR3 sequence: CASSFGGANTEAFF. CDR3 DNA: TGTGCCAGCAGTTTTGGGGGGGCGAACACTGAAGCTTTCTTT. Complete variable domain (other parts from reference TRBV28 and TRBJ1-1): DVKVTQSSRYLVKRTGEKVFLECVQDMDHENMFWYRQDPGLGLRLIYFSYDVKMKEKGDIPEGYSVSREKKERFSLILESASTNQTSMYLCASSFGGANTEAFFGQGTRLTVV.

This clonotype was picked up many times. The rearrangement links TRBV7-2 to TRBJ2-2, with TRBD2 matching 7 bases. The CDR3 runs to 17 residues. The trim removed 1 base at V and 4 bases at J, leaving 9 bases unmatched. Germline V gives CDR1 SGHTA, CDR2 FQGNSA. CDR3 region: CASSLVGGSGFTGELFF. The DNA of the CDR3 is TGTGCCAGCAGCTTAGTTGGCGGGAGCGGATTCACCGGGGAGCTGTTTTTT.

The V call is TRBV20-1, the J call TRBJ2-5; TRBD2 matches 8 bases. The CDR3 has 14 residues. CDR1 is DFQATT, CDR2 SNEGSKA, per germline (reference sequence). V trimming: 4 bases; J trimming: 4 bases; junction bases outside the gene matches: 8. In DNA, the CDR3 is TGCAGTGCTATGGGACTAGAGGGACGAGAGACCCAGTACTTC. As protein: CSAMGLEGRETQYF.

This clonotype appeared a few times. The V and J genes are TRBV12-3 or TRBV12-4 and TRBJ2-3; possible D gene TRBD2, 7 bases. The CDR3 runs 13 residues. Trimming cost V 8 bases and J 0 bases, with 9 bases left between them. As DNA, the CDR3 is TGTGCCAGCGGGAGGGGGAGCACAGATACGCAGTATTTT. It specifies CASGRGSTDTQYF.